This record looks at one T cell receptor beta chain sequence and its context. Its antigen target is currently unknown. There are no base qualities to consult, and no much larger clone falls within one base. Preparation of the library involved the immunoSEQ multiplex PCR assay. Imported from immuneACCESS, the table was reduced by TCRdb to in-frame sequences with V and J called. These copies leave out some clones; in studies compared against another copy, an unresolved V gene accounts for under half, and the cause of the remainder is not known. The sample table holds under 150,000 clones, of which around nine tenths were seen once. The ten top clones hold about 1.5% of the sample. Looking up the germline V gene (reference sequence) yields CDR1 GTSNPN and CDR2 SVGIG. The CDR3 sequence holds 14 residues, the cysteine and phenylalanine included. The retained sequence is limited to the CDR3, 42 bases, with the frame set at the first base. V is shortened by 7 bases, J by 1 base, and the region joining them spans 16 bases.

This entry comes from a study of T cells after somatic rescue of genetic block (dated by TCRdb to about 2020). A note on the overall study: What the study looked at was long-term robustness, specifically in a T-cell system that came about through somatic rescue of a genetic block in T-cell development.

What was sequenced was peripheral blood mononuclear cells (PBMCs). This chain is built from TRBV30 and TRBJ1-1; tentative D gene TRBD1, with 5 bases matching. This receptor was taken from a woman under 30. The nucleotide sequence is TGTGCCTCCTCCTGGCCGGGGCAGAACACTGAAGCTTTCTTT. Translated, it gives CASSWPGQNTEAFF.